This TCR beta chain came from a study of T cell changes during pregnancy in multiple sclerosis. The germline CDR1 and CDR2 sequences are MNHNY and SVGAGI (reference sequence). The V gene end was trimmed by 8 bases and the J gene end by 2 bases; junction bases not matched to a gene: 8. The CDR3 is 15 amino acids. Data came from immunoSEQ multiplex PCR; TCRdb stores just in-frame clones and leaves some out. The sample carries 70,000 or so clones, 85% to 95% recorded once. This receptor was taken from a female donor in good health, enrolled as a control in a pregnancy study. Sample: peripheral blood, taken in the third trimester of pregnancy. This sequence joins TRBV6-6 and TRBJ2-7; 11 bases line up with TRBD2. The CDR3 region has the DNA TGTGCCAGCGGATTAGCGGGAGGGGGTCCCTACGAGCAGTACTTC. Its protein is CASGLAGGGPYEQYF.